These T cell receptor beta chains were read from a single sample in a study of long-term antiretroviral therapy in people with HIV. Only in-frame clones appear in the TCRdb table, and some are missing; sequencing was by immunoSEQ multiplex PCR. The sample carries around 20,000 clones, 80% recorded once. This sample comprised unsorted PBMCs, obtained 2.9 years after starting antiretroviral therapy. Source of these receptors: a woman under 40 with HIV. Both conserved end residues are part of each CDR3. D genes are given only for firm matches. Expanded clones are given a class, and other clones once, few, many or no size at all.

abundance | len | d_gene | j_gene | v_gene | CDR3nt | CDR3aa
. | 16 | . | TRBJ2-3 | TRBV5-1 | TGCGCCAGCAGCTTAAATAAAGGACGGCTCACAGATACGCAGTATTTT | CASSLNKGRLTDTQYF
. | 12 | . | TRBJ2-1 | TRBV2 | TGTGCCAGCAGTGAATCTTTCTATGAGCAGTTCTTC | CASSESFYEQFF
. | 15 | . | TRBJ1-5 | TRBV2 | TGTGCCAGCAGTTACAGTCCCGAACCCCATCAGCCCCAGCATTTT | CASSYSPEPHQPQHF
. | 15 | . | TRBJ2-1 | TRBV4-1 | TGCGCCAGCAGCCAAGTGGAGGGTTCCTACAATGAGCAGTTCTTC | CASSQVEGSYNEQFF
. | 16 | . | TRBJ1-1 | TRBV2 | TGTGCCAGCAGCGATGAGAGACCGCAGGTAAACACTGAAGCTTTCTTT | CASSDERPQVNTEAFF
few | 15 | . | TRBJ2-2 | TRBV5-1 | TGCGCCAGCAGCTTGGCGCAGGGTCCACCCGGGGAGCTGTTTTTT | CASSLAQGPPGELFF
. | 16 | TRBD1 | TRBJ1-1 | TRBV6-5 | TGTGCCAGCAGTTACCAAATAACAGGGGTAAACACTGAAGCTTTCTTT | CASSYQITGVNTEAFF
. | 12 | TRBD1 | TRBJ1-4 | TRBV29-1 | TGCAGCGTTACAGGGGGAGACGAAAAACTGTTTTTT | CSVTGGDEKLFF
. | 16 | . | TRBJ1-1 | TRBV18 | TGTGCCAGCATCCCACCCACTGGGGGGTTGAACACTGAAGCTTTCTTT | CASIPPTGGLNTEAFF
. | 15 | . | TRBJ1-5 | TRBV19 | TGTGCCAGTAGTATAGCCTCATGGGGCAATCAGCCCCAGCATTTT | CASSIASWGNQPQHF
. | 16 | TRBD2 | TRBJ2-1 | TRBV11-2 | TGTGCCAGCAGCTTAGAATCTAGCGGGGGGTACAATGAGCAGTTCTTC | CASSLESSGGYNEQFF
. | 15 | . | TRBJ1-3 | TRBV5-1 | TGCGCCAGCAGCTACGACCCAGGGAGCGGAAACACCATATATTTT | CASSYDPGSGNTIYF
. | 14 | . | TRBJ2-3 | TRBV15 | TGTGCCACCAGCAAGACCAACAGGATTAATACGCAGTATTTT | CATSKTNRINTQYF
. | 12 | . | TRBJ2-2 | TRBV6-6 | TGTGCCAGCAGTCCCTACACCGGGGAGCTGTTTTTT | CASSPYTGELFF
. | 16 | . | TRBJ1-1 | TRBV4-1 | TGCGCCAGCAGCCAAGAAAATGGGGGACCGAACACTGAAGCTTTCTTT | CASSQENGGPNTEAFF
large | 10 | . | TRBJ1-2 | TRBV29-1 | TGCAGCGTTGAAGGCTATGGCTACACCTTC | CSVEGYGYTF
. | 14 | TRBD2 | TRBJ2-5 | TRBV5-1 | TGCGCCAGCAGCTTCGGGGGGAGCCAAGAGACCCAGTACTTC | CASSFGGSQETQYF
. | 17 | . | TRBJ2-3 | TRBV5-1 | TGCGCCAGCAGCTTATCAGTTCTGGGGGGGGCAGGAGATACGCAGTATTTT | CASSLSVLGGAGDTQYF
. | 15 | . | TRBJ2-1 | TRBV11-2 | TGTGCCAGCAGCTTAGCGACAGCAGTTTACAATGAGCAGTTCTTC | CASSLATAVYNEQFF
. | 13 | . | TRBJ1-6 | TRBV19 | TGTGCCAGTAGCCCACTGTTGGGGGCCTCACCCAGATTT | CASSPLLGASPRF
. | 14 | TRBD2 | TRBJ2-7 | TRBV27 | TGTGCCAGCAGCCCGTCGGGGGGGCGGTACGAGCAGTACTTC | CASSPSGGRYEQYF
. | 15 | . | TRBJ2-2 | TRBV10-3 | TGTGCCACAAAGGGACTTTTAGCGGACACCGGGGAGCTGTTTTTT | CATKGLLADTGELFF
. | 17 | . | TRBJ2-7 | TRBV2 | TGTGCCAGCAGTGAAAAGTCCCAGACCTGGTCACGGGACGAGCAGTACTTC | CASSEKSQTWSRDEQYF
few | 16 | TRBD1 | TRBJ2-5 | TRBV7-2 | TGTGCCAGCAGCTTAGGAAACAGGGGGGACGGAAAGACCCAGTACTTC | CASSLGNRGDGKTQYF
. | 15 | . | TRBJ1-5 | TRBV27 | TGTGCCAGCAGTTTGGTGACAGATAGCAATCAGCCCCAGCATTTT | CASSLVTDSNQPQHF
. | 13 | . | TRBJ1-4 | TRBV30 | TGTGCCTGGAGACAAGTCCTTAATGAAAAACTGTTTTTT | CAWRQVLNEKLFF
. | 13 | . | TRBJ2-5 | TRBV7-2 | TGTGCCAGCAGTCCAAATGCTGTGGAGACCCAGTACTTC | CASSPNAVETQYF
. | 15 | TRBD1 | TRBJ2-5 | TRBV4-2 | TGTGCCAGCAGCCAGATGACAGGGGTCCAAGAGACCCAGTACTTC | CASSQMTGVQETQYF
few | 14 | TRBD1 | TRBJ1-6 | TRBV6-5 | TGTGCCAGCAGCGCAACAGGGGGGGATTCACCCCTCCACTTT | CASSATGGDSPLHF
. | 14 | TRBD2 | TRBJ2-3 | TRBV6-4 | TGTGCCAGCAGTGAGGGGGGGGAGGTAGATACGCAGTATTTT | CASSEGGEVDTQYF
. | 14 | . | TRBJ2-3 | TRBV4-1 | TGCGCCAGCAGCCGGGGGGAAGGGGCAGATACGCAGTATTTT | CASSRGEGADTQYF
. | 15 | . | TRBJ2-2 | TRBV4-1 | TGCGCCAGCAGCTTAAGGAATGCGAAGACCGGGGAGCTGTTTTTT | CASSLRNAKTGELFF
once | 15 | . | TRBJ1-5 | TRBV11-2 | TGTGCCAGCAGCTTGGGGCAGTTTAGCAATCAGCCCCAGCATTTT | CASSLGQFSNQPQHF
. | 15 | TRBD2 | TRBJ2-2 | TRBV6-5 | TGTGCCAGCAAGGGGCGGGGGACCAACACCGGGGAGCTGTTTTTT | CASKGRGTNTGELFF
. | 20 | . | TRBJ2-2 | TRBV21-1 | TGTGCCAGCAGCGGGAAGTGGAGGCAGGATTCAGGGATAGGAACCGGGGAGCTGTTTTTT | CASSGKWRQDSGIGTGELFF
. | 15 | . | TRBJ1-1 | TRBV19 | TGTGCCAGTAGTATATTGACCCAGAGGAACACTGAAGCTTTCTTT | CASSILTQRNTEAFF
. | 12 | . | TRBJ2-1 | TRBV6-1 | TGTGCCAGCACGCCAGCCTACAATGAGCAGTTCTTC | CASTPAYNEQFF
. | 13 | . | TRBJ2-3 | TRBV7-2 | TGTGCCAGCAGCTTAGGAGTCACAGATACGCAGTATTTT | CASSLGVTDTQYF
. | 11 | . | TRBJ1-2 | TRBV10-3 | TGTGCCATCACCCCAGGGTCTGGCTACACCTTC | CAITPGSGYTF
once | 14 | . | TRBJ2-2 | TRBV4-1 | TGCGCCAGCAGCCTACGACAGACCACCGGGGAGCTGTTTTTT | CASSLRQTTGELFF
. | 17 | TRBD1 | TRBJ2-1 | TRBV7-9 | TGTGCCAGCAGTCCCAGTGGACAGGCCAGCTCCTACAATGAGCAGTTCTTC | CASSPSGQASSYNEQFF
. | 17 | TRBD1 | TRBJ1-3 | TRBV9 | TGTGCCAGCAGCGTAGGGGACAGGCCACACTCTGGAAACACCATATATTTT | CASSVGDRPHSGNTIYF
. | 15 | . | TRBJ1-5 | TRBV19 | TGTGCCAGTAGTGTGTGGGGGAGTGGTAATCAGCCCCAGCATTTT | CASSVWGSGNQPQHF
. | 10 | . | TRBJ1-3 | TRBV10-3 | TGTGCCAGCGGTGGAAACACCATATATTTT | CASGGNTIYF
. | 18 | . | TRBJ1-5 | TRBV19 | TGTGCCAGTAGTACGAGGGTGGGAGGAACAGGGAGCAATCAGCCCCAGCATTTT | CASSTRVGGTGSNQPQHF
. | 17 | TRBD1 | TRBJ2-3 | TRBV27 | TGTGCCAGCAGTTCTTCATCGGGACAGGCCCGCACAGATACGCAGTATTTT | CASSSSSGQARTDTQYF
. | 14 | . | TRBJ2-5 | TRBV10-2 | TGCGCCAGCAGTGGTTCCACTACGCAAGAGACCCAGTACTTC | CASSGSTTQETQYF
. | 18 | . | TRBJ1-3 | TRBV4-1 | TGCGCCAGCAGCCAAGGAGGGACAAAATTAGTTGGCGAAAACACCATATATTTT | CASSQGGTKLVGENTIYF
. | 13 | . | TRBJ1-2 | TRBV18 | TGTGCCAGCTCGCCTGAGAGTAACTATGGCTACACCTTC | CASSPESNYGYTF
. | 15 | . | TRBJ1-6 | TRBV28 | TGTGCCAGCAGAGAGGGGAGCTCCTATAATTCACCCCTCCACTTT | CASREGSSYNSPLHF
. | 19 | . | TRBJ2-2 | TRBV11-2 | TGTGCCAGCAGCTTATACGGGGGCAGGGGCGCAAGTTTCTCCGGGGAGCTGTTTTTT | CASSLYGGRGASFSGELFF
. | 13 | . | TRBJ1-1 | TRBV10-2 | TGCGCCACCTTGGACCGACCTGGGACTGAAGCTTTCTTT | CATLDRPGTEAFF
. | 13 | TRBD2 | TRBJ2-7 | TRBV7-3 | TGTGCCAGCAGCCACGGGGGGACCTACGAGCAGTACTTC | CASSHGGTYEQYF
. | 15 | TRBD1 | TRBJ2-3 | TRBV7-3 | TGTGCCAGCAGCCGCGGACAGGGCACAGTGGATACGCAGTATTTT | CASSRGQGTVDTQYF
. | 15 | . | TRBJ1-2 | TRBV6-1 | TGTGCCAGCAGTGAATGGCAGACTATTAACTATGGCTACACCTTC | CASSEWQTINYGYTF
. | 16 | TRBD2 | TRBJ2-3 | TRBV6-5 | TGTGCCAGCAGTTACTCGCACTTACTAGCGGGAGATACGCAGTATTTT | CASSYSHLLAGDTQYF
. | 17 | TRBD1 | TRBJ2-3 | TRBV9 | TGTGCCAGCAGCGTATTTAAGGGGGGGACAGGGCCCGATACGCAGTATTTT | CASSVFKGGTGPDTQYF
. | 18 | TRBD2 | TRBJ2-1 | TRBV9 | TGTGCCAGCAGCGTAGGACTAGCGGGGCAGAGCTCCTACAATGAGCAGTTCTTC | CASSVGLAGQSSYNEQFF
few | 13 | . | TRBJ2-1 | TRBV4-2 | TGTGCCAGCAGTCATTCGGACCGTGGTGAGCAGTTCTTC | CASSHSDRGEQFF